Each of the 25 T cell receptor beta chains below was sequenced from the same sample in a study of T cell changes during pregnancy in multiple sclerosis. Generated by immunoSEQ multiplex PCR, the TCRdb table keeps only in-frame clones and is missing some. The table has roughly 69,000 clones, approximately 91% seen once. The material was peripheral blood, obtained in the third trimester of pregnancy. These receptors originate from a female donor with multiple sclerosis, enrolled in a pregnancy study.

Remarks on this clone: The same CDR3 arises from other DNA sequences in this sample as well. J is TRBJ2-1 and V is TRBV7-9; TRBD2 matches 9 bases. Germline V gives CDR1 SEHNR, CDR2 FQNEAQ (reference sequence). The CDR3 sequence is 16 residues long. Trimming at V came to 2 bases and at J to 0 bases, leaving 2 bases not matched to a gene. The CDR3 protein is CASSLSLAGSYNEQFF. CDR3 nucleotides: TGTGCCAGCAGCTTATCACTAGCGGGCTCCTACAATGAGCAGTTCTTC. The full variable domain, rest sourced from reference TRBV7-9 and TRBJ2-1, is DTGVSQNPRHKITKRGQNVTFRCDPISEHNRLYWYRQTLGQGPEFLTYFQNEAQLEKSRLLSDRFSAERPKGSFSTLEIQRTEQGDSAMYLCASSLSLAGSYNEQFFGPGTRLTVL.

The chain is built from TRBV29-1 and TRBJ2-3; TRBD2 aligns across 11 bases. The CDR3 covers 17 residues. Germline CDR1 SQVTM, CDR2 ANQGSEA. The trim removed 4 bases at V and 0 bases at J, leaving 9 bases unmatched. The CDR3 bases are TGCAGCGTTGTTAGGGGACTAGCGGCCTCTAGCACAGATACGCAGTATTTT. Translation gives CSVVRGLAASSTDTQYF.

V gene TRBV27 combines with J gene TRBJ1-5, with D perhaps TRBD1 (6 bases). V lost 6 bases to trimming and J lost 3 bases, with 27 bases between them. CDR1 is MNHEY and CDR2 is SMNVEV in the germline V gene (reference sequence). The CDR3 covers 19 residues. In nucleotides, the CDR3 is TGTGCCAGCAGCGCCTTCATAAAGGACAGTCCATGGGCCAATCAGCCCCAGCATTTT. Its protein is CASSAFIKDSPWANQPQHF.

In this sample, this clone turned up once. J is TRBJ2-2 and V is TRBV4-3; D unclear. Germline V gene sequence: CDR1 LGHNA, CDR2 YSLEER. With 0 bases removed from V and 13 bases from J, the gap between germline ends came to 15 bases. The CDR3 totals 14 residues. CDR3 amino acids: CASSQEATTLVLFF. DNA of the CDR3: TGCGCCAGCAGCCAAGAGGCTACTACGCTAGTGCTGTTTTTT.

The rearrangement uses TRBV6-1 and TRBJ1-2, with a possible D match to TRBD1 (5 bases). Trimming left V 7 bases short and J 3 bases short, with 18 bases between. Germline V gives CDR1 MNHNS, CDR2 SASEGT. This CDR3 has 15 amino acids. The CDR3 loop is CASIPPGAGDYGYTF. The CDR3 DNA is TGTGCCAGCATTCCTCCTGGGGCAGGCGACTATGGCTACACCTTC.

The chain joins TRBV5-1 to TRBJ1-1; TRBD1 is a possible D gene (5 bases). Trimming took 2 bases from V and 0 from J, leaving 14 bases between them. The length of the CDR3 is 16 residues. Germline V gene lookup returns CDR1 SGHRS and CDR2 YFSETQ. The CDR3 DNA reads TGCGCCAGCAGCTTAATAGGGGTAATGGTGAACACTGAAGCTTTCTTT. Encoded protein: CASSLIGVMVNTEAFF.

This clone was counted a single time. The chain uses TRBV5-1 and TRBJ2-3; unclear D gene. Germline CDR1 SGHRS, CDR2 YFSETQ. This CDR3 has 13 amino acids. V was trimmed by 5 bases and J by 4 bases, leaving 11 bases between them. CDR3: CASSRGSADTQYF. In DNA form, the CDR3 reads TGCGCCAGCAGTAGAGGCAGCGCAGATACGCAGTATTTT. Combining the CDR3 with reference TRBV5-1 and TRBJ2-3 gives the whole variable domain KAGVTQTPRYLIKTRGQQVTLSCSPISGHRSVSWYQQTPGQGLQFLFEYFSETQRNKGNFPGRFSGRQFSNSRSEMNVSTLELGDSALYLCASSRGSADTQYFGPGTRLTVL.

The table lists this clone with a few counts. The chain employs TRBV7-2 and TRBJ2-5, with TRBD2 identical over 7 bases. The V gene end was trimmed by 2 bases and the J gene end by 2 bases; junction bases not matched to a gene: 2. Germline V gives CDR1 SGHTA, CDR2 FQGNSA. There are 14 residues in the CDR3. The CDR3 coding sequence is TGTGCCAGCAGCTTAACGGGGGGACAAGAGACCCAGTACTTC. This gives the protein CASSLTGGQETQYF.

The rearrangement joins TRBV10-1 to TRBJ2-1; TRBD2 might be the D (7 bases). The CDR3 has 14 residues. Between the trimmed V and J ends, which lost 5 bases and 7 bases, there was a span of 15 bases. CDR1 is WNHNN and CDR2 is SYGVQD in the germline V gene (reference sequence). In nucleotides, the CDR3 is TGCGCCAGCAGTTGGGGGGGGGCCAGGAATGAGCAGTTCTTC. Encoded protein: CASSWGGARNEQFF.

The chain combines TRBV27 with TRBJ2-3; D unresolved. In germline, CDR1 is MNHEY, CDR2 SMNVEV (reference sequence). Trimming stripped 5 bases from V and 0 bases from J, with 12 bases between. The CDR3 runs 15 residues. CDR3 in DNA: TGTGCCAGCAGTAGCGTACTTACTAGCACAGATACGCAGTATTTT. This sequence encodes CASSSVLTSTDTQYF.

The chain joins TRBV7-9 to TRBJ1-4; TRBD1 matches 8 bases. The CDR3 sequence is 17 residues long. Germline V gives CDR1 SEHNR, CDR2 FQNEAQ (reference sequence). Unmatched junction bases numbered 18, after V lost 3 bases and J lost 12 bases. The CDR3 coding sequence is TGTGCCAGCAGCTTTACAGCGACAGGGGCCGTGCCGACAGAACTGTTTTTT. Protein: CASSFTATGAVPTELFF.

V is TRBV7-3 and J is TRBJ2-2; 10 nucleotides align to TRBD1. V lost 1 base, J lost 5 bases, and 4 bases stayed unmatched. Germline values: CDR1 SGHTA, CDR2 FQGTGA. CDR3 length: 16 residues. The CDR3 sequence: CASSLRQGARTGELFF. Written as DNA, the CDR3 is TGTGCCAGCAGCTTAAGACAGGGGGCGAGGACCGGGGAGCTGTTTTTT.

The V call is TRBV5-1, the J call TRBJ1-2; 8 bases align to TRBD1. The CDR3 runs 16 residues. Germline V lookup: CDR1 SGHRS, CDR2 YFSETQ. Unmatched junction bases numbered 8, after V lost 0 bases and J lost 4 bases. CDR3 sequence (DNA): TGCGCCAGCAGCTTGGGGGCACCCGGGACAGGCTATGGCTACACCTTC. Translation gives CASSLGAPGTGYGYTF.

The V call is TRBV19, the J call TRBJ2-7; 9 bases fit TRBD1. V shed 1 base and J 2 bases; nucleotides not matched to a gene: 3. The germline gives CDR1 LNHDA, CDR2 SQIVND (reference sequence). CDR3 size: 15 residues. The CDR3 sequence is CASSIGQGETYEQYF. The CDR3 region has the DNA TGTGCCAGTAGTATAGGACAGGGGGAAACCTACGAGCAGTACTTC.

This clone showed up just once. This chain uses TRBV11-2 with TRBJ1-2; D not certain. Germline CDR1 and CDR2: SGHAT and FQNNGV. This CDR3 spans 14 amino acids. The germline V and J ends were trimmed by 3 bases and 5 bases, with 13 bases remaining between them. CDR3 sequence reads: CASSFGTASYGYTF. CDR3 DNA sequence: TGTGCCAGCAGCTTTGGAACAGCTTCTTATGGCTACACCTTC.

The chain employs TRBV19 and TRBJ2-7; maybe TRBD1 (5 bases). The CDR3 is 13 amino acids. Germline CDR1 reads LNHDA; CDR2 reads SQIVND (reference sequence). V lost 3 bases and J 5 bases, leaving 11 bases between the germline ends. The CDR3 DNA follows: TGTGCCAGTAGTATCCAGGGCGTCCACGAGCAGTACTTC. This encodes CASSIQGVHEQYF.

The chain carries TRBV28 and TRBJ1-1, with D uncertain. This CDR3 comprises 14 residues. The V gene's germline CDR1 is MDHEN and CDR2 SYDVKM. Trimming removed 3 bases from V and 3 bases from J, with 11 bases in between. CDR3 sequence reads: CASSLGSLYTEAFF. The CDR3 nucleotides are TGTGCCAGCAGTTTGGGCAGTTTGTACACTGAAGCTTTCTTT.

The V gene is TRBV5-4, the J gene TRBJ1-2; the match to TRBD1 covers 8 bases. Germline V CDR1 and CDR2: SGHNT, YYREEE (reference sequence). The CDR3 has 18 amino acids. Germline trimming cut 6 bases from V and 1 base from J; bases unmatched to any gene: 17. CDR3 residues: CASTPGPTGERGNYGYTF. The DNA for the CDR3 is TGTGCCAGCACCCCCGGACCGACAGGGGAGAGGGGTAACTATGGCTACACCTTC.

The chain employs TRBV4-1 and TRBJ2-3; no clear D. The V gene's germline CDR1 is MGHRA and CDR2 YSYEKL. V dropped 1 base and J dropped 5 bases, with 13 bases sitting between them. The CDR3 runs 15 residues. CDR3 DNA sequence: TGCGCCAGCAGCCAAGGCGCGCATACGGGAGATACGCAGTATTTT. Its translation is CASSQGAHTGDTQYF.

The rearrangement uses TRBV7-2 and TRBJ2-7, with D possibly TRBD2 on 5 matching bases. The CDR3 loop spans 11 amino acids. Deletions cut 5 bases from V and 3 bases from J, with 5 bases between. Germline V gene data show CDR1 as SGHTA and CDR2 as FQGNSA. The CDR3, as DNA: TGTGCCAGCAGCGACTACTACGAGCAGTACTTC. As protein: CASSDYYEQYF.

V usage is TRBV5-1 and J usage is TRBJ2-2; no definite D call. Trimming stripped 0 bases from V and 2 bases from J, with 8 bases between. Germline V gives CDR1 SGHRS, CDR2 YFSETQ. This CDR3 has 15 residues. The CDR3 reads CASSLGSGNTGELFF. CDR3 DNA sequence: TGCGCCAGCAGCTTGGGGTCAGGTAACACCGGGGAGCTGTTTTTT.

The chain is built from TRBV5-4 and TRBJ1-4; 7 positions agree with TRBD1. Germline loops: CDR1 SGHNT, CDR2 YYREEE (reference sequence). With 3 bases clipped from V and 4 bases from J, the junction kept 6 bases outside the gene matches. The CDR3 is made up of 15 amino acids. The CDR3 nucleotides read TGTGCCAGCAGCTCCAGACAGGGCCGTAATGAAAAACTGTTTTTT. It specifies CASSSRQGRNEKLFF.

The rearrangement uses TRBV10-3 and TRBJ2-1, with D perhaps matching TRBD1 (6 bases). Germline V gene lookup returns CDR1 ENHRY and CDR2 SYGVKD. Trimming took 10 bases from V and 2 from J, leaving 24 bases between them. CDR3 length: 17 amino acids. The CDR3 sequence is CATSFSLQQGTYNEQFF. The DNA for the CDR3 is TGTGCCACCTCATTCTCCCTACAACAGGGAACCTACAATGAGCAGTTCTTC.

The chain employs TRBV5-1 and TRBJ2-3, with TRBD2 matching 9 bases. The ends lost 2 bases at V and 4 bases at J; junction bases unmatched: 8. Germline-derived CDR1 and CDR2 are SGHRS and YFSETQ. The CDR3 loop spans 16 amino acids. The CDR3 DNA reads TGCGCCAGCAGCTTCAGTAGAGCGGGGGGAGCAGATACGCAGTATTTT. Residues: CASSFSRAGGADTQYF.

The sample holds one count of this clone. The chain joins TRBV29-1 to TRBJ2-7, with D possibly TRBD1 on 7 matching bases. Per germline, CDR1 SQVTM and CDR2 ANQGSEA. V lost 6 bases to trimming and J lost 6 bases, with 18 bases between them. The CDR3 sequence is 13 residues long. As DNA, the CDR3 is TGCAGCGTGTACCCACCAGGGGGGCTCGAGCAGTACTTC. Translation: CSVYPPGGLEQYF.